This T cell receptor (beta chain) was retrieved from a study of blood T cell repertoires in COVID-19. The overall study: COVID-19 samples from acute and convalescent phases originated in the United States, Italy and Spain. Nucleic acid was either cDNA or gDNA, and it came from T cells, B-cell-depleted T cells, or PBMCs.

As originally analysed: Reference gene primers were amplified, and this amplification served to estimate nucleated cell counts. The protocol was immunoSEQ multiplex PCR, while the TCRdb copy is restricted to in-frame clones and leaves out a portion. V, J and clone size derive from that table, while D and trimming were established from the DNA sequence. The table records 75,000 or so clones, 82% of them present only once. The CDR3 spans 15 residues. The junction had 4 bases not matched to a gene; V was cut back by 6 bases and J by 2 bases. CDR1 is LNHDA and CDR2 is SQIVND in the germline V gene (reference sequence).

Sequencing was carried out using peripheral blood. This chain joins TRBV19 and TRBJ2-2; TRBD2 matches at 9 bases. This sequence originates from a woman between 70 and 85 years old with acute or convalescent COVID-19. Written as DNA, the CDR3 is TGTGCCAGTAGCCAGACTAGCGGAAACACCGGGGAGCTGTTTTTT. Translation: CASSQTSGNTGELFF.